Sequencing of this TCR beta chain was carried out in a study of cytomegalovirus exposure and HLA in healthy donors. Whole-study results and caveats: Reports described diagnosis of cytomegalovirus status by the classifier as highly specific and sensitive. Per a prior analysis, the majority of TCR beta V segments were productive roughly 90% or roughly 30% of the time.

It was with 60 Vbeta and 13 Jbeta primers that the PCR ran. Method: immunoSEQ multiplex PCR; TCRdb's copy keeps in-frame clones and lacks some. The sample yields under 200,000 clones, 82% seen once. A note on this clone: Its specificity is not known.

V shed 6 bases and J shed 6 bases, with 19 bases lying between them. The CDR3 covers 14 residues. Germline V CDR1 and CDR2: SGHRS, YFSETQ. The sequence was collected from a woman aged 50 to 65 in good health and CMV-seronegative. Sequencing was performed on PBMCs. The chain links TRBV5-1 to TRBJ2-7; D perhaps matches TRBD2 (6 bases). The CDR3 reads CASKEGIGRTEQYF. The CDR3 nucleotides read TGCGCCAGCAAGGAGGGAATTGGCCGTACCGAGCAGTACTTC.